This TCR beta chain appears in the sequencing data of a study of graft-versus-host responses after intestinal transplantation. Overall study results and limits: Some patients had graft-donor T cell macrochimerism, and their allografts showed high graft-versus-host to host-versus-graft clonal ratios.

Graft tissue was processed to release intraepithelial and lamina propria lymphocytes. The length of the CDR3 is 15 residues. The germline V gene has CDR1 MDHEN and CDR2 SYDVKM. With 2 bases removed from V and 2 bases from J, the gap between germline ends came to 7 bases. As for this clone: What it binds is not known.

Using immunoSEQ multiplex PCR, the repertoire was profiled, and TCRdb retains in-frame clones only, with some absent. This sample carries about 6,400 clones, about four fifths of them seen once, and the ten largest clones take 7.5% to 8%. The source material was ileum tissue, sampled 300 to 320 days after intestinal transplant. The genes are TRBV28 and TRBJ1-6; possibly TRBD1 for D (6 bases). This receptor was identified in a human patient who received an intestinal transplant, so some T cells may come from the graft donor. The chain's CDR3 is CASSLGTPYNSPLHF. DNA of the CDR3: TGTGCCAGCAGTTTAGGGACACCCTATAATTCACCCCTCCACTTT.